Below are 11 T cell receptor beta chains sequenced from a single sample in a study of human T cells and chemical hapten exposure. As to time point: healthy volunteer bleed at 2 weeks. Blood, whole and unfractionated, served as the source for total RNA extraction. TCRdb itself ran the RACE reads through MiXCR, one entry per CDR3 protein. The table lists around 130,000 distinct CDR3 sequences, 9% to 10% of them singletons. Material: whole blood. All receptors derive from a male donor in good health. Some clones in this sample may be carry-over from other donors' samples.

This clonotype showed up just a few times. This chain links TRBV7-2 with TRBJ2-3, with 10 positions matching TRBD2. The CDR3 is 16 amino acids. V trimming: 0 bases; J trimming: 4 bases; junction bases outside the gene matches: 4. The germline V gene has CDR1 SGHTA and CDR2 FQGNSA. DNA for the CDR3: TGTGCCAGCAGCTTAGCTGGAGCGGGGGGGGCAGATACGCAGTATTTT. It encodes CASSLAGAGGADTQYF.

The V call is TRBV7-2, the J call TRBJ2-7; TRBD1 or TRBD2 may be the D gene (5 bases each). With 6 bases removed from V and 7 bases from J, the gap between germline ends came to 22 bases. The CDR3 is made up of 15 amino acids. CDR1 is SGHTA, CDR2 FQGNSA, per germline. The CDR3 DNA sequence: TGTGCCAGCAGTCTGAGCGAGGGGCTCCCGGGGGAGCAGTACTTC. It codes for CASSLSEGLPGEQYF.

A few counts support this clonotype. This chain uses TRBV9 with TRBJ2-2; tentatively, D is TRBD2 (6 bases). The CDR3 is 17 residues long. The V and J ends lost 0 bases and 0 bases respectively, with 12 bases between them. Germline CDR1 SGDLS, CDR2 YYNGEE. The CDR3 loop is CASSVDGASANTGELFF. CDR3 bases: TGTGCCAGCAGCGTAGACGGCGCTAGCGCGAACACCGGGGAGCTGTTTTTT.

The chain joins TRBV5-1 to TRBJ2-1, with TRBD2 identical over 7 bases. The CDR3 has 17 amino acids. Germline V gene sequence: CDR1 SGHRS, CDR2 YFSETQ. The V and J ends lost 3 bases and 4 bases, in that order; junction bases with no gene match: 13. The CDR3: CASSSILADMGYNEQFF. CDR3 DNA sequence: TGCGCCAGCAGCTCCATCCTAGCGGATATGGGATACAATGAGCAGTTCTTC.

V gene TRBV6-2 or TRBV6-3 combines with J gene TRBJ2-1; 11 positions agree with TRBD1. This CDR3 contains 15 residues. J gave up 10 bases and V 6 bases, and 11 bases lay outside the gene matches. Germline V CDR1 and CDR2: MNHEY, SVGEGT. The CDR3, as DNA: TGTGCCAGCAGGGAACCTCCGGGACAGGGGGTCGAGCAGTTCTTC. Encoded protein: CASREPPGQGVEQFF.

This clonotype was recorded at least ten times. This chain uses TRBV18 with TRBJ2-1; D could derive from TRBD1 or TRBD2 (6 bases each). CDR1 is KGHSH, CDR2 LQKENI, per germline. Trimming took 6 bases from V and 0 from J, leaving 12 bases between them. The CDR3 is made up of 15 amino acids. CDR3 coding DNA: TGTGCCAGCTCGCGGGACACCACCTCCTACAATGAGCAGTTCTTC. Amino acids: CASSRDTTSYNEQFF.

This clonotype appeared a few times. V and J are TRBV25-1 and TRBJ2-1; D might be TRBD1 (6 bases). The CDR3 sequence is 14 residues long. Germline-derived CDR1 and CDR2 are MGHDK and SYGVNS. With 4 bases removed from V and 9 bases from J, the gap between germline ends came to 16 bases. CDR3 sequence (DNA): TGTGCCAGCAGTGCCCGGGGCAGGGGAACTGAGCAGTTCTTC. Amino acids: CASSARGRGTEQFF.

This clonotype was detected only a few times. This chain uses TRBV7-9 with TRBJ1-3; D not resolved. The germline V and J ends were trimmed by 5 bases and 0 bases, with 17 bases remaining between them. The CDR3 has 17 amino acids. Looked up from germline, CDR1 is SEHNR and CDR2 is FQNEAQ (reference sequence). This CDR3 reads CASSQERTGSSGNTIYF. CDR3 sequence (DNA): TGTGCCAGCAGCCAAGAAAGGACCGGAAGCTCTGGAAACACCATATATTTT. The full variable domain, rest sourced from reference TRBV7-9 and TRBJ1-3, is DTGVSQNPRHKITKRGQNVTFRCDPISEHNRLYWYRQTLGQGPEFLTYFQNEAQLEKSRLLSDRFSAERPKGSFSTLEIQRTEQGDSAMYLCASSQERTGSSGNTIYFGEGSWLTVV.

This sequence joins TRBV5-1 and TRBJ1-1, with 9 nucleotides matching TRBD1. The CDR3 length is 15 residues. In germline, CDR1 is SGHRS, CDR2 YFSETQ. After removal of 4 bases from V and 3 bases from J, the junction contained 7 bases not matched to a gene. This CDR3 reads CASSPGQGRDTEAFF. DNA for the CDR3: TGCGCCAGCAGCCCTGGACAGGGGCGGGACACTGAAGCTTTCTTT.

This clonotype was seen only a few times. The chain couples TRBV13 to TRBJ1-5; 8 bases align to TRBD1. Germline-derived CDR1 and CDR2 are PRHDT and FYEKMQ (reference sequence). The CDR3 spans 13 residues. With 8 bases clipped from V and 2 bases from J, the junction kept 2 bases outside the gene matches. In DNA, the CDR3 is TGTGCCAGCGCGACAGGGGGCAATCAGCCCCAGCATTTT. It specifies CASATGGNQPQHF.

DNA for the CDR3: TGTGCCAGCAGTTACAGGGGGCGAGTGAATCAGCCCCAGCATTTT. Translated, it gives CASSYRGRVNQPQHF. The chain is built from TRBV27 and TRBJ1-5, with 9 bases identical to TRBD1. V shed 4 bases, J shed 4 bases, and the junction held 5 bases outside the gene matches. Germline V gene sequence: CDR1 MNHEY, CDR2 SMNVEV (reference sequence). There are 15 residues in the CDR3.